This T cell receptor beta chain was sequenced in a study of cytomegalovirus exposure and HLA in healthy donors. With 60 Vbeta and 13 Jbeta primers, the PCR was carried out. Assay: immunoSEQ multiplex PCR; the TCRdb copy retains only in-frame clones and omits some. The sample carries about 150,000 clones, more than 65% recorded once. Worth noting for this clone: Other DNA sequences from this sample encode an identical CDR3 as well.

V was trimmed by 4 bases and J by 5 bases, leaving 12 bases between them. This CDR3 has 13 residues. The germline V gene has CDR1 SGHRS and CDR2 YFSETQ. Sequenced: PBMCs. The receptor was isolated from a man under 40 in good health and CMV-seropositive. The rearrangement joins TRBV5-1 to TRBJ1-1, with a weak D call TRBD1 (5 bases). The DNA for the CDR3 is TGCGCCAGCAGCCTGGGGGGAGGAACTGAAGCTTTCTTT. Amino acid sequence: CASSLGGGTEAFF. Supplemented by reference TRBV5-1 and TRBJ1-1, the full variable domain reads KAGVTQTPRYLIKTRGQQVTLSCSPISGHRSVSWYQQTPGQGLQFLFEYFSETQRNKGNFPGRFSGRQFSNSRSEMNVSTLELGDSALYLCASSLGGGTEAFFGQGTRLTVV.